This T cell receptor (beta chain) was profiled in a study of cytotoxic CD8 clonotypes in ibrutinib-treated CLL. In the study overall: Following a median approximately twelve months of treatment, with a range of 6 to 36, response samples were taken. On average, over 90,000 productive rearrangements and around 250,000 productive templates per sample.

Method: immunoSEQ multiplex PCR; TCRdb's copy keeps in-frame clones and lacks some. The sample includes roughly 53,000 clones, roughly 58% of them seen just once. This CDR3 has 13 amino acids. In germline, CDR1 is SGHAT, CDR2 FQDESV (reference sequence). The ends lost 3 bases at V and 7 bases at J; junction bases unmatched: 6. This clone occurred many times. This TCR came from a human donor with chronic lymphocytic leukemia. J is TRBJ2-7 and V is TRBV11-1; 7 bases align to TRBD2. Specimen: PBMCs, collected at disease progression, from a patient treated with ibrutinib. The DNA of the CDR3 is TGTGCCAGCAGCTTCAGACTAGCTCGGGAGCAGTACTTC. The encoded protein is CASSFRLAREQYF.